Listed here are 20 T cell receptor beta chains from one sample, sequenced in a study of blood T cells in healthy people across ages (dated by TCRdb to between 2014 and 2017). Receptors were amplified or captured by 5' RACE. Sequencing was carried out with an Illumina HiSeq 2500. A second PCR of roughly 6 to 11 cycles was performed with a sample-barcoded 5' primer and a J-beta primer mix. The raw public data were reprocessed by TCRdb itself: fastp quality trimming at Q25, MiXCR clonotype calling, in-frame beta chains only. Entries that share a CDR3 protein sequence are merged under the most common genes and DNA. The sample table holds roughly 680,000 distinct CDR3 sequences, of which around 52% were seen once. 13% of the sample comes from the top ten. The sample consisted of blood. The receptors stem from a woman older than 75 in good health.

This clonotype was seen many times. The gene calls are TRBV27 and TRBJ2-7; TRBD2 matches at 14 bases. This CDR3 contains 16 residues. The J segment lost 5 bases and the V segment lost 5 bases, leaving 8 bases of the junction unmatched. Per germline, CDR1 MNHEY and CDR2 SMNVEV (reference sequence). The CDR3 DNA is TGTGCCAGCAGTCCCGGACTAGCGGGAGGCCTTCACGAGCAGTACTTC. Encoded protein: CASSPGLAGGLHEQYF.

The chain joins TRBV9 to TRBJ1-5; unclear D gene. The V end lost 3 bases, the J end lost 0 bases, and 7 bases lay between the germline ends. The CDR3 extends over 14 amino acids. CDR1 and CDR2 from the germline V gene are SGDLS and YYNGEE. The CDR3 spells CASSDQSSNQPQHF. DNA for the CDR3: TGTGCCAGCAGCGACCAGAGTAGCAATCAGCCCCAGCATTTT. The whole variable domain, filled in from reference TRBV9 and TRBJ1-5, reads DSGVTQTPKHLITATGQRVTLRCSPRSGDLSVYWYQQSLDQGLQFLIQYYNGEERAKGNILERFSAQQFPDLHSELNLSSLELGDSALYFCASSDQSSNQPQHFGDGTRLSIL.

The chain has TRBV5-1 and TRBJ2-4; 8 bases map to TRBD1. The J call could be wrong; TRBJ2-7 is a better fit for the DNA end. The CDR3 is 15 amino acids. Per the germline V gene, CDR1 is SGHRS and CDR2 is YFSETQ. The chain's CDR3 is CASSPNRDRLREQYF. CDR3 nucleotide sequence: TGCGCCAGCAGCCCAAACCGGGACAGGTTGCGCGAGCAGTACTTC.

This clonotype has just a few counts. The chain joins TRBV7-9 to TRBJ1-1; D is possibly TRBD1 (6 bases). V gave up 5 bases and J gave up 6 bases, with 13 bases separating them. Germline loops: CDR1 SEHNR, CDR2 FQNEAQ (reference sequence). This CDR3 has 13 residues. CDR3 DNA: TGTGCCAGCAGCCCCGCCGGGACACCTGAAGCTTTCTTT. Protein product: CASSPAGTPEAFF.

V gene TRBV12-3 or TRBV12-4 combines with J gene TRBJ1-1; TRBD1 might be the D (5 bases). V shed 4 bases and J shed 4 bases, with 13 bases lying between them. The CDR3 sequence is 14 residues long. The CDR3 region has the DNA TGTGCCAGCAGTTCATCTGGGGGGAGCACTGAAGCTTTCTTT. Translating it yields CASSSSGGSTEAFF.

This clonotype was counted ten times or more. The chain employs TRBV7-2 and TRBJ2-3; D is perhaps TRBD2 (6 bases). Trimming removed 1 base at V and 2 bases at J, with 10 bases between. Germline V gene data show CDR1 as SGHTA and CDR2 as FQGNSA. This CDR3 spans 15 amino acids. The CDR3 bases are TGTGCCAGCAGCTTAGTCCGGGAGCCCACAGATACGCAGTATTTT. Translated: CASSLVREPTDTQYF.

The rearrangement uses TRBV11-2 and TRBJ2-3; TRBD2 aligns across 10 bases. Looked up from germline, CDR1 is SGHAT and CDR2 is FQNNGV. This CDR3 has 16 residues. The V and J ends lost 1 base and 4 bases, in that order; junction bases with no gene match: 5. Here the CDR3 DNA reads TGTGCCAGCAGCTTAGGGTGGCTAGCGGGGGCAGATACGCAGTATTTT. This gives the protein CASSLGWLAGADTQYF.

There are many counts of this clonotype. This chain connects TRBV25-1 to TRBJ2-5; D might be TRBD2 (6 bases). The CDR3 is 15 residues long. Trimming pared 3 bases from V and 5 bases from J, leaving 16 bases between. The germline V gene has CDR1 MGHDK and CDR2 SYGVNS. CDR3 residues: CASSDTGTPSETQYF. CDR3 in DNA: TGTGCCAGCAGTGACACCGGGACTCCCTCGGAGACCCAGTACTTC. Looking up the rest from reference TRBV25-1 and TRBJ2-5 gives the full variable domain: EADIYQTPRYLVIGTGKKITLECSQTMGHDKMYWYQQDPGMELHLIHYSYGVNSTEKGDLSSESTVSRIRTEHFPLTLESARPSHTSQYLCASSDTGTPSETQYFGPGTRLLVL.

There are many counts of this clonotype. The V and J genes are TRBV9 and TRBJ2-7; D is possibly TRBD2 (6 bases). CDR1 is SGDLS and CDR2 is YYNGEE in the germline V gene. CDR3 length equals 14 residues. V was trimmed by 4 bases and J by 3 bases, leaving 14 bases between them. CDR3 sequence: CASSNGGNIYEQYF. Written as DNA, the CDR3 is TGTGCCAGCAGCAATGGCGGGAATATCTACGAGCAGTACTTC.

There are many counts of this clonotype. This chain uses TRBV30 with TRBJ2-5, with a weak D call TRBD2 (6 bases). The germline CDR1 and CDR2 sequences are GTSNPN and SVGIG (reference sequence). Trimming stripped 5 bases from V and 6 bases from J, with 13 bases between. The CDR3 has 12 amino acids. This chain's CDR3 is CAWRYGGQTQYF. Here the CDR3 DNA reads TGTGCCTGGCGGTACGGGGGACAGACCCAGTACTTC.

On this clonotype itself: A read error may explain this, as a much larger clone is one base away. The V and J genes are TRBV29-1 and TRBJ2-5, with 8 bases aligning to TRBD2. Germline loops: CDR1 SQVTM, CDR2 ANQGSEA. This CDR3 spans 14 amino acids. With V trimmed by 4 bases and J by 5 bases, 9 bases remained unmatched. The CDR3 spells CSVGRAGDGETQYF. In nucleotides, the CDR3 is TGCAGCGTTGGGAGAGCGGGAGATGGGGAGACCCAGTACTTC.

The genes are TRBV12-3 or TRBV12-4 and TRBJ1-2; no clear D gene. Trimming cost V 6 bases and J 8 bases, with 19 bases left between them. The CDR3 has 14 residues. The CDR3 DNA sequence: TGTGCCAGCAGATCCACCGGGCTCCCGAGGGGCTACACCTTC. The encoded protein is CASRSTGLPRGYTF.

This chain links TRBV12-3 or TRBV12-4 with TRBJ2-2; D possibly corresponds to TRBD1 (5 bases). The CDR3 covers 16 residues. V shed 7 bases and J shed 4 bases, with 19 bases lying between them. CDR3: CASTDTGTPRTGELFF. The CDR3 nucleotides read TGTGCCAGCACCGACACAGGTACCCCTCGCACCGGGGAGCTGTTTTTT.

As to this clonotype: A much more abundant neighbour one base away suggests this may be a read error. The J gene is TRBJ2-1, the V gene TRBV29-1, with 7 nucleotides matching TRBD2. Germline V CDR1 and CDR2: SQVTM, ANQGSEA. J gave up 0 bases and V 7 bases, and 15 bases lay outside the gene matches. CDR3 length: 17 residues. The CDR3 protein is CSAKRDRWGGSYNEQFF. CDR3 coding DNA: TGCAGCGCCAAGCGGGACCGCTGGGGAGGCTCCTACAATGAGCAGTTCTTC.

This clonotype was counted many times. CDR3 residues: CASSYRTAPFSGYEQYF. The CDR3 nucleotides are TGTGCCAGCAGTTATCGGACAGCCCCCTTTTCTGGCTACGAGCAGTACTTC. The chain carries TRBV6-2 or TRBV6-3 and TRBJ2-7, with D possibly being TRBD1 (6 bases). This CDR3 region has 17 residues. Germline V gene lookup returns CDR1 MNHEY and CDR2 SVGEGT. V dropped 3 bases and J dropped 3 bases, with 21 bases sitting between them.

This clonotype was counted only a few times. The V gene is TRBV30, the J gene TRBJ2-3, with 9 bases that match TRBD2. Germline CDR1 GTSNPN, CDR2 SVGIG (reference sequence). The CDR3 covers 13 residues. With V trimmed by 3 bases and J by 6 bases, 4 bases remained unmatched. CDR3 DNA sequence: TGTGCCTGGAGGGGACTAGCCGGGGATACGCAGTATTTT. This codes for CAWRGLAGDTQYF. Drawing the rest from reference TRBV30 and TRBJ2-3, the complete variable domain is SQTIHQWPATLVQPVGSPLSLECTVEGTSNPNLYWYRQAAGRGLQLLFYSVGIGQISSEVPQNLSASRPQDRQFILSSKKLLLSDSGFYLCAWRGLAGDTQYFGPGTRLTVL.

This clonotype was seen at least ten times. This chain connects TRBV5-1 to TRBJ2-3, with 8 nucleotides matching TRBD1. CDR3 length equals 13 residues. J lost 3 bases, V lost 8 bases, and 5 bases had no gene match. CDR1 SGHRS and CDR2 YFSETQ come from the germline V gene. The CDR3 DNA reads as TGCGCCAGTAGGACAGGGACGACAGATACGCAGTATTTT. Encoded protein: CASRTGTTDTQYF.

The rearrangement links TRBV29-1 to TRBJ2-1, with 7 nucleotides matching TRBD1. The V gene's germline CDR1 is SQVTM and CDR2 ANQGSEA. The junction had 3 bases not matched to a gene; V was cut back by 5 bases and J by 8 bases. CDR3 length equals 11 residues. In DNA form, the CDR3 reads TGCAGCGTTTACAGGGGAGATGAGCAGTTCTTC. This sequence encodes CSVYRGDEQFF.

The J gene is TRBJ1-4, the V gene TRBV6-1; D not certain. Germline lookup yields CDR1 MNHNS and CDR2 SASEGT. With 6 bases removed from V and 0 bases from J, the gap between germline ends came to 11 bases. The CDR3 runs to 15 residues. The CDR3 reads CASSMTGATNEKLFF. The CDR3, as DNA: TGTGCCAGCAGCATGACGGGAGCAACTAATGAAAAACTGTTTTTT.

This clonotype was seen ten or more times. This chain uses TRBV20-1 with TRBJ2-1; possible D gene TRBD2, 6 bases. Per the germline V gene, CDR1 is DFQATT and CDR2 is SNEGSKA (reference sequence). The CDR3 is made up of 15 amino acids. Trimming took 0 bases from V and 4 from J, leaving 13 bases between them. CDR3 in DNA: TGCAGTGCTAGAGATCACCGGGGGTATTACAATGAGCAGTTCTTC. Translating gives CSARDHRGYYNEQFF.